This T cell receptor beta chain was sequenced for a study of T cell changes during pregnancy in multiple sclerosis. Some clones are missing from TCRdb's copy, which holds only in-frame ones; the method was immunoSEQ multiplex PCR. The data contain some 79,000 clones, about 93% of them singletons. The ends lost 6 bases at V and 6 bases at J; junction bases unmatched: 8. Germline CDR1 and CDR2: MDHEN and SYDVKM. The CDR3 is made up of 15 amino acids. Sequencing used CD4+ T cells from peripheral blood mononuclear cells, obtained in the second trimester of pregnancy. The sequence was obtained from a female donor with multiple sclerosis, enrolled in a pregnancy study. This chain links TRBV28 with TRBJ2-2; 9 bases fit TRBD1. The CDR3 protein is CASSTRTGVAGELFF. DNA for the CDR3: TGTGCCAGCAGCACGAGGACAGGGGTCGCCGGGGAGCTGTTTTTT.